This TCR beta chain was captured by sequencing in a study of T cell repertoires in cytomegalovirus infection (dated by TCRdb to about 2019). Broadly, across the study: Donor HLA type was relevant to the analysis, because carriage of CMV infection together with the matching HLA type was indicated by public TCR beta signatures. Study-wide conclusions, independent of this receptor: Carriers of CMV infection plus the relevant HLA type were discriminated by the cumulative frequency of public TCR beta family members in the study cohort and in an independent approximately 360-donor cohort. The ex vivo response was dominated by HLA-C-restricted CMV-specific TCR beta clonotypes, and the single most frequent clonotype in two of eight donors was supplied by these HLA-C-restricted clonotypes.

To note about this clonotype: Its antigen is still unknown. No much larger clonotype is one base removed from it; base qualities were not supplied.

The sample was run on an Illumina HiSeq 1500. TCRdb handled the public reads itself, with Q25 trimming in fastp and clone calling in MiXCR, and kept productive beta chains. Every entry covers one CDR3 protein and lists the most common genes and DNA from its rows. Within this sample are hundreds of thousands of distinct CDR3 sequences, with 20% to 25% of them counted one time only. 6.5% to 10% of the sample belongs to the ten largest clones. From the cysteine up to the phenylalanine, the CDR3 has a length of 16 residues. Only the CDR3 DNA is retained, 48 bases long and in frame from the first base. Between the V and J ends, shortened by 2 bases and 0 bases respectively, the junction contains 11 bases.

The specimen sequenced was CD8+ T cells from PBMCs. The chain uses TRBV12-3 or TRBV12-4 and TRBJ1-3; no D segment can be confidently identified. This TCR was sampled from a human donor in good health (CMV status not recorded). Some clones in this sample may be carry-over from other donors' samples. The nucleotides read TGTGCCAGCAGTTTACGATCCCTCTACTCTGGAAACACCATATATTTT. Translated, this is CASSLRSLYSGNTIYF.